This TCR beta chain came from a study of T cells in Graves' hyperthyroidism and ophthalmopathy. Uncontrolled infection, other autoimmune disease, pregnancy and lactation each barred patients from inclusion. The CDR3 sequence is 12 residues long. The V gene's germline CDR1 is DFQATT and CDR2 SNEGSKA (reference sequence). V dropped 6 bases and J dropped 1; count of bases not matched to a gene: 2. TCR beta CDR3 regions were amplified from RNA. First-round RT-PCR targeting the TCR CDR3 was performed with the HTBI primer set. Via MiXCR, TCRdb re-called the multiplex PCR reads, giving one row per CDR3 protein. Of hundreds of thousands of distinct CDR3 sequences in the sample, around 46% were seen once. A note on this clonotype: The antigen remains unidentified.

Study findings and constraints: The blood repertoire included most of the expanded thyroid clonotypes above 0.001.

The sample was peripheral blood or thyroid tissue (not recorded which). V usage is TRBV20-1 and J usage is TRBJ2-5; 7 bases are shared with TRBD1. This TCR was recovered from a woman in her late teens or twenties with Graves' hyperthyroidism. CDR3 sequence reads: CSAQGVQETQYF. DNA of the CDR3: TGCAGTGCCCAGGGGGTCCAAGAGACCCAGTACTTC.